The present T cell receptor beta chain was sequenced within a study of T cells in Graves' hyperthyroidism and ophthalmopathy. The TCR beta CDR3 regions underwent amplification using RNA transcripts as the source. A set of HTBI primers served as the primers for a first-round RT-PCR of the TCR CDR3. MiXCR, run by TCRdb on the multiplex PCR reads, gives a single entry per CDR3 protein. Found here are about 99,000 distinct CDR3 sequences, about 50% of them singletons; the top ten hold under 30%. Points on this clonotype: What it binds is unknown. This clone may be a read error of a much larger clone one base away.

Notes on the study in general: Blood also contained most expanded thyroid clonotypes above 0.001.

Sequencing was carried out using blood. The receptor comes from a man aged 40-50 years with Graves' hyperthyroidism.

CDR3 sequence: CASSSIGTGAEKLFF. CDR3 nucleotide sequence: TGTGCCAGCAGCTCGATCGGGACAGGGGCGGAAAAACTGTTTTTT. This chain connects TRBV5-4 to TRBJ1-4; 10 nucleotides line up with TRBD1. V dropped 3 bases and J dropped 8; count of bases not matched to a gene: 7. This CDR3 is built from 15 residues. Germline assignment: CDR1 SGHNT and CDR2 YYREEE (reference sequence).